Listed below are T cell receptor beta chains from one sample, sequenced in a study of cytomegalovirus exposure and HLA in healthy donors. TCRdb's copy holds only in-frame clones and misses some; the assay was immunoSEQ multiplex PCR. The table lists 90,000 to 120,000 clones, 82% of them singletons. The specimen was PBMCs. These receptors were obtained from a man in his thirties or forties in good health and CMV-seropositive. CDR3s include the opening cysteine and the closing phenylalanine or tryptophan. Fields, in order: J gene, V gene, CDR3 protein.

>TRBJ1-2|TRBV5-4
CASSLRAQGAYGYTF
>TRBJ1-1|TRBV19
CASSTDLNTEAFF
>TRBJ1-2|TRBV19
CASSLTRSNYGYTF
>TRBJ2-2|TRBV7-7
CASSYLSGGTSGELFF
>TRBJ2-7|TRBV27
CASSPPGTAWVQYF
>TRBJ1-5|TRBV6-1
CASSLTGYGNQPQHF
>TRBJ2-7|TRBV27
CASSPGGPYEQYF
>TRBJ2-3|TRBV27
CASSPDDGGTTDTQYF
>TRBJ1-5|TRBV2
CASRSRSGGSQPQHF
>TRBJ2-1|TRBV5-1
CASSSDRAYNEQFF
>TRBJ1-1|TRBV5-6
CASSPTLGIGNTEAFF
>TRBJ1-5|TRBV25-1
CASSELGAGQPQHF
>TRBJ2-3|TRBV7-9
CASSASGQGGDTQYF
>TRBJ1-2|TRBV9
CASSASGTGGGYTF
>TRBJ1-6|TRBV30
CAWSVLMTGRSPLHF
>TRBJ1-1|TRBV4-1
CASSQQQGLAFF
>TRBJ2-1|TRBV18
CASSSGTGGSNEQFF
>TRBJ1-2|TRBV29-1
CSVGGQGEHGYTF
>TRBJ2-5|TRBV2
CASGDLGGTETQYF
>TRBJ2-5|TRBV6-4
CASSGMGNPREETQYF
>TRBJ2-2|TRBV2
CASSGLTGINTGELFF
>TRBJ2-1|TRBV5-1
CASSVQGNAYNEQFF
>TRBJ1-1|TRBV7-6
CASSSGGWEAFF
>TRBJ1-1|TRBV7-9
CASSLSQKNTEAFF
>TRBJ2-1|TRBV7-8
CASSELRNNEQFF
>TRBJ1-1|TRBV27
CASSPWPQGMENTEAFF
>TRBJ1-3|TRBV30
CAWSLQGTLYF
>TRBJ2-7|TRBV10-2
CASSDDREIVYEQYF
>TRBJ2-3|TRBV2
CASRGVGAAGTDTQYF
>TRBJ1-1|TRBV6-4
CASIQQGALCVFF
>TRBJ1-5|TRBV6-5
CASSYGTVNQPQHF
>TRBJ2-3|TRBV2
CASRIGLGTDTQYF
>TRBJ2-2|TRBV19
CASSISGTTGELFF
>TRBJ1-2|TRBV11-2
CASSSGTAYGYTF
>TRBJ2-3|TRBV7-2
CASSPDWPTTDTQYF
>TRBJ1-2|TRBV15
CATSRGPTSNYGYTF
>TRBJ2-3|TRBV11-2
CASLAGGITDTQYF
>TRBJ2-3|TRBV9
CASSPGLAEITDTQYF
>TRBJ2-3|TRBV2
CASSEQGADTQYF